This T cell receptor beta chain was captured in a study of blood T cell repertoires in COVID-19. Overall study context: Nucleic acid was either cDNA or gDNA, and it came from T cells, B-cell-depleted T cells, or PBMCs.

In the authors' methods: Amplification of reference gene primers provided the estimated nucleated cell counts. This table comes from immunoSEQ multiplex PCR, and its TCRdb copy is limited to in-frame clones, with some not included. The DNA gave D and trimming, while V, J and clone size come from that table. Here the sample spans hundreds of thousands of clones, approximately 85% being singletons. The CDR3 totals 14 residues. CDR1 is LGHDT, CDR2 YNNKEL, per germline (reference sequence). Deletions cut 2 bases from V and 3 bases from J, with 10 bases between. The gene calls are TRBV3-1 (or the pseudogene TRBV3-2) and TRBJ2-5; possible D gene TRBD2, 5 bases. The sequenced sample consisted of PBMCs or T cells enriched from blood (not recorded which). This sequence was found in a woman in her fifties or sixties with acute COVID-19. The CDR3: CASSQRGLEETQYF. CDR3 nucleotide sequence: TGTGCCAGCAGCCAACGGGGATTGGAAGAGACCCAGTACTTC.